This T cell receptor beta chain came from a study of beta chain features in type 1 diabetes. Study as a whole: Analysis included 107,917,701 sorted cells drawn from all samples.

Expressed TCRB transcripts were sequenced, since all the RNA that had been isolated was reverse transcribed. Each sample of naive, central memory or regulatory T cells had, on average, roughly 3.5 million reads. The protocol was immunoSEQ multiplex PCR, while the TCRdb copy is restricted to in-frame clones and leaves out a portion. The sample lists about 620,000 clones, 15% to 17% occurring once. Central memory, naive, regulatory and stem cell-like memory CD4+ cells were sorted by CD45RO/CCR7/CD25/CD127/CD95/CD27. Germline V gene lookup returns CDR1 MNHEY and CDR2 SVGAGI. The CDR3 is 11 residues long. V was trimmed by 7 bases and J by 3 bases, leaving 6 bases between them. Only a few counts were recorded for this clone.

The V call is TRBV6-5, the J call TRBJ2-5; D is uncertain. The receptor's source is a man aged 18 to 30 in good health. Sample: naive CD4+ T cells from blood. For the CDR3, the DNA is TGTGCCAGCACCCACAAAGAGACCCAGTACTTC. This encodes CASTHKETQYF.